The 25 T cell receptor beta chains below all came from one sample that was sequenced in a study of T and B cells in COVID-19 patients. BIOMED2 TRB-A/B primer pools were used in multiplex TRB PCR. TCRdb re-derived calls from the multiplex PCR reads in MiXCR, one entry per CDR3 protein. The sample carries several thousand distinct CDR3 sequences, roughly 26% recorded once. Blood genomic DNA input for TRB amplification was about 240-550 ng. The sequenced sample consisted of blood. Every receptor here comes from a human donor with active COVID-19.

The chain carries TRBV20-1 and TRBJ2-7; D may be TRBD1 (6 bases). Germline assignment: CDR1 DFQATT and CDR2 SNEGSKA (reference sequence). V was pared by 6 bases and J by 0 bases, with 15 bases between. The CDR3 has 14 residues. CDR3 coding DNA: TGCAGTGCCCGGGATCAGGGGAACTCCTACGAGCAGTACTTC. Its translation: CSARDQGNSYEQYF.

CDR3 sequence reads: CASSRQANQPQHF. DNA of the CDR3: TGTGCCAGCAGCCGACAGGCTAATCAGCCCCAGCATTTT. The chain couples TRBV2 to TRBJ1-5, with D possibly TRBD1 on 6 matching bases. Trimming removed 6 bases at V and 4 bases at J, with 10 bases between. This CDR3 has 13 residues. CDR1 and CDR2 from the germline V gene are SNHLY and FYNNEI. Full variable domain (remainder filled in from reference TRBV2 and TRBJ1-5): EPEVTQTPSHQVTQMGQEVILRCVPISNHLYFYWYRQILGQKVEFLVSFYNNEISEKSEIFDDQFSVERPDGSNFTLKIRSTKLEDSAMYFCASSRQANQPQHFGDGTRLSIL.

In its sample, this clonotype ranks as medium-sized. The chain employs TRBV18 and TRBJ1-4, with D possibly being TRBD1 (5 bases). The CDR3 has 16 amino acids. Germline V gene data show CDR1 as KGHSH and CDR2 as LQKENI. Trimming removed 2 bases at V and 0 bases at J, with 10 bases between. CDR3: CASSPTGAATNEKLFF. As DNA, the CDR3 is TGTGCCAGCTCACCAACTGGGGCGGCAACTAATGAAAAACTGTTTTTT.

The V and J genes are TRBV4-1 and TRBJ1-2, with a possible D match to TRBD1 (5 bases). The germline gives CDR1 MGHRA, CDR2 YSYEKL. The CDR3 runs 17 residues. The ends were cut back, 0 bases at V and 2 bases at J, with 16 bases in the middle. The CDR3 sequence: CASSQERMRGLNYGYTF. The CDR3 region has the DNA TGCGCCAGCAGCCAAGAACGGATGAGGGGACTGAACTATGGCTACACCTTC.

The chain combines TRBV12-3 or TRBV12-4 with TRBJ2-5, with a weak D call TRBD1 (6 bases). This CDR3 has 16 residues. Trimming stripped 3 bases from V and 1 base from J, with 15 bases between. The CDR3 DNA is TGTGCCAGCAGTTTCGTGGGGGCTGTCCCCCAAGAGACCCAGTACTTC. This gives the protein CASSFVGAVPQETQYF.

This clonotype has more than one count but fewer than ten. The chain uses TRBV27 and TRBJ1-6; 7 bases map to TRBD1. Germline assignment: CDR1 MNHEY and CDR2 SMNVEV (reference sequence). The length of the CDR3 is 16 residues. J was trimmed by 1 base and V by 6 bases; bases with no gene match: 6. The CDR3 DNA reads TGTGCCAGCAGACCAGGGGGGGGGTCCTATAATTCACCCCTCCACTTT. Amino acids: CASRPGGGSYNSPLHF.

This clonotype occurred a few times. The V and J genes are TRBV7-9 and TRBJ1-4; TRBD1 matches 7 bases. After removal of 5 bases from V and 10 bases from J, the junction contained 7 bases not matched to a gene. The germline gives CDR1 SEHNR, CDR2 FQNEAQ (reference sequence). The CDR3 has 13 amino acids. The CDR3: CASSLDREGKLFF. CDR3 sequence (DNA): TGTGCCAGCAGCCTCGACAGGGAAGGAAAACTGTTTTTT.

This clonotype is judged medium-sized. Written as DNA, the CDR3 is TGTGCCAGCAGCTTACGGCTAGCGGGCGGTAAAGATACGCAGTATTTT. It codes for CASSLRLAGGKDTQYF. The J gene is TRBJ2-3, the V gene TRBV11-1; 8 bases line up with TRBD2. Germline assignment: CDR1 SGHAT and CDR2 FQDESV (reference sequence). With V trimmed by 2 bases and J by 5 bases, 9 bases remained unmatched. The CDR3 is made up of 16 amino acids.

This clonotype rates as medium-sized (0.01 to 0.1%). The chain employs TRBV6-6 and TRBJ2-5; 7 bases are shared with TRBD2. Germline V CDR1 and CDR2: MNHNY, SVGAGI (reference sequence). Trimming took 8 bases from V and 3 from J; bases not matched to a gene: 6. The CDR3 runs 13 residues. The CDR3 bases are TGTGCCAGCTTGTGGGGGGGAGAAGAGACCCAGTACTTC. Translation gives CASLWGGEETQYF.

This chain links TRBV19 with TRBJ2-5, with 10 bases matching TRBD1. The V and J ends lost 6 bases and 7 bases, in that order; junction bases with no gene match: 2. This CDR3 has 12 amino acids. Germline V CDR1 and CDR2: LNHDA, SQIVND (reference sequence). This CDR3 reads CASSGTGATQYF. CDR3 DNA: TGTGCCAGTAGCGGGACAGGGGCGACCCAGTACTTC.

The chain combines TRBV12-3 or TRBV12-4 with TRBJ2-3; 11 positions agree with TRBD2. The CDR3 contains 15 residues. J gave up 4 bases and V 5 bases, and 5 bases lay outside the gene matches. Here the CDR3 reads CASSMTSGAADTQYF. The CDR3 nucleotides are TGTGCCAGCAGTATGACTAGCGGGGCTGCAGATACGCAGTATTTT.

By sample fraction, this clonotype is medium-sized. The chain carries TRBV18 and TRBJ2-5; 12 nucleotides agree with TRBD1. V trimming: 2 bases; J trimming: 5 bases; junction bases outside the gene matches: 6. The CDR3 consists of 16 residues. Per the germline V gene, CDR1 is KGHSH and CDR2 is LQKENI. The CDR3 protein is CASSPSGTGGRETQYF. DNA for the CDR3: TGTGCCAGCTCACCATCCGGGACAGGGGGCCGGGAGACCCAGTACTTC.

By share of the sample, this clonotype is medium-sized. This CDR3 reads CATSALNSDRAGTQYF. The CDR3 nucleotides read TGTGCCACCAGCGCACTTAATTCGGACAGGGCGGGGACCCAGTACTTC. The J gene is TRBJ2-5, the V gene TRBV15; 8 bases are shared with TRBD1. Germline-derived CDR1 and CDR2 are LNHNV and YYDKDF (reference sequence). The CDR3 is made up of 16 amino acids. V shed 5 bases and J 7 bases; nucleotides not matched to a gene: 15.

A word on this clonotype: With a much larger clone just one base away, this may be a read error. V is TRBV6-2 or TRBV6-3 and J is TRBJ2-3, with D unresolved. The CDR3 covers 14 residues. Germline V CDR1 and CDR2: MNHEY, SVGEGT. V was trimmed by 8 bases and J by 3 bases, leaving 15 bases between them. Here the CDR3 DNA reads TGTGCCAGCGCTAGACCAGCCCTGACAGATACGCAGTATTTT. As protein: CASARPALTDTQYF.

The rearrangement joins TRBV7-2 to TRBJ2-3; possible D gene TRBD2, 5 bases. Trimming took off 3 bases at V and 2 bases at J, with 12 bases between the two ends. The germline V gene has CDR1 SGHTA and CDR2 FQGNSA. The CDR3 covers 15 residues. The CDR3 sequence: CASSFGLKFTDTQYF. DNA of the CDR3: TGTGCCAGCAGCTTCGGACTGAAGTTCACAGATACGCAGTATTTT.

By sample share, this clonotype is medium-sized. The V call is TRBV27, the J call TRBJ2-1, with 13 bases aligning to TRBD2. From germline, CDR1 is MNHEY and CDR2 SMNVEV (reference sequence). J lost 12 bases, V lost 2 bases, and 13 bases had no gene match. This CDR3 is 17 amino acids long. CDR3 in amino acids: CASSLRDIRTSGGMQFF. In nucleotides, the CDR3 is TGTGCCAGCAGTTTAAGAGACATCCGGACTAGCGGGGGTATGCAGTTCTTC.

This clonotype rates as medium-sized. V and J are TRBV30 and TRBJ1-2; D is perhaps TRBD1 (5 bases). The V end lost 2 bases, the J end lost 8 bases, and 12 bases lay between the germline ends. Germline loops: CDR1 GTSNPN, CDR2 SVGIG (reference sequence). The CDR3 contains 12 residues. DNA for the CDR3: TGTGCCTGGAGTTCAGGGAACACGGGCTACACCTTC. Residues: CAWSSGNTGYTF.

To note about this clonotype: One end of the junction does not line up with germline, which may come from a read error. This chain uses TRBV4-3 with TRBJ2-5, with D unclear. Germline loops: CDR1 LGHNA, CDR2 YSLEER. This CDR3 spans 13 amino acids. CDR3 DNA sequence: TGTGCCAGCAGCCAAAACCCCGGAGAGACCCAGTACTTC. It is translated as CASSQNPGETQYF.

This chain uses TRBV5-4 with TRBJ2-7; D gene uncertain. The V gene lost 0 bases and the J gene lost 0 bases, with 4 bases spanning the gap. This CDR3 is built from 13 residues. In germline, CDR1 is SGHNT, CDR2 YYREEE (reference sequence). The CDR3: CASSLGNSYEQYF. CDR3 nucleotides: TGTGCCAGCAGCTTGGGCAACTCCTACGAGCAGTACTTC.

The rearrangement joins TRBV12-3 or TRBV12-4 to TRBJ2-2, with D uncertain. V lost 4 bases, J lost 0 bases, and 9 bases lay in between. The CDR3 has 15 residues. The CDR3 DNA follows: TGTGCCAGCAGTTCATTCGGCTCGAACACCGGGGAGCTGTTTTTT. Encoded protein: CASSSFGSNTGELFF.

By share, this clonotype counts as medium-sized. The rearrangement links TRBV30 to TRBJ1-5; D not certain. Trimming pared 5 bases from V and 2 bases from J, leaving 13 bases between. There are 14 residues in the CDR3. Germline CDR1 and CDR2: GTSNPN and SVGIG (reference sequence). CDR3 protein: CAWAGMGGNQPQHF. The DNA for the CDR3 is TGTGCCTGGGCGGGCATGGGCGGCAATCAGCCCCAGCATTTT.

The genes are TRBV6-6 and TRBJ1-6; D is perhaps TRBD1 (5 bases). Germline CDR1 reads MNHNY; CDR2 reads SVGAGI (reference sequence). Trimming removed 2 bases at V and 7 bases at J, with 12 bases between. The CDR3 extends over 15 amino acids. The CDR3 DNA reads TGTGCCAGCAGTTACGACAGAGATTTCAATTCACCCCTCCACTTT. It is translated as CASSYDRDFNSPLHF.

The chain combines TRBV5-1 with TRBJ2-3; 7 nucleotides match TRBD2. The CDR3 covers 14 residues. Germline CDR1 reads SGHRS; CDR2 reads YFSETQ. J gave up 7 bases and V 0 bases, and 5 bases lay outside the gene matches. The DNA of the CDR3 is TGCGCCAGCAGCTTGGGGGAGGGGTGGAATACGCAGTATTTT. Protein sequence: CASSLGEGWNTQYF.

This clonotype is medium-sized in the sample. This rearrangement joins TRBV12-3 or TRBV12-4 to TRBJ2-2; TRBD1 aligns across 7 bases. Trimming at V came to 1 base and at J to 1 base, leaving 0 bases not matched to a gene. The CDR3 contains 15 residues. In DNA, the CDR3 is TGTGCCAGCAGTTTAGGGACAGGGAACACCGGGGAGCTGTTTTTT. Translating it yields CASSLGTGNTGELFF.

As regards this clonotype: A much larger clone lies one base from this, so it may be a read error. V and J are TRBV12-3 or TRBV12-4 and TRBJ1-1; TRBD1 matches 12 bases. The CDR3 totals 15 residues. The CDR3 nucleotides read TGTGCCAGCAGAGGGACAGGGGGCCGGAGCACTAAAGCTTTCTTT. Its protein product is CASRGTGGRSTKAFF.